This T cell receptor beta chain was sequenced for a study of PD-L1 blockade in urothelial cancer. Across the study: When patients started atezolizumab in the mid-2010s, it was given at 1,200 mg intravenously every 3 weeks. Samples of blood were analyzed 3 weeks (second dose) and 6 weeks after treatment start. T cells numbered a median of 141,255 in the blood samples.

The method was immunoSEQ multiplex PCR; TCRdb's version includes in-frame clones alone and lacks a portion of them. The sample contains about 100,000 clones, approximately 90% of which appear only once. Per germline, CDR1 LNHDA and CDR2 SQIVND (reference sequence). The V segment lost 6 bases and the J segment 1 base; nucleotides outside the gene matches: 3. The CDR3 runs to 14 residues. V and J are TRBV19 and TRBJ1-1; 9 bases map to TRBD1. The clonotype was recovered from a woman aged 80 or over with urothelial cancer. The sample in question was PBMCs, obtained around atezolizumab (anti-PD-L1) treatment. The CDR3 reads CASRQTGGNTEAFF. DNA for the CDR3: TGTGCCAGTAGGCAGACAGGGGGGAACACTGAAGCTTTCTTT.